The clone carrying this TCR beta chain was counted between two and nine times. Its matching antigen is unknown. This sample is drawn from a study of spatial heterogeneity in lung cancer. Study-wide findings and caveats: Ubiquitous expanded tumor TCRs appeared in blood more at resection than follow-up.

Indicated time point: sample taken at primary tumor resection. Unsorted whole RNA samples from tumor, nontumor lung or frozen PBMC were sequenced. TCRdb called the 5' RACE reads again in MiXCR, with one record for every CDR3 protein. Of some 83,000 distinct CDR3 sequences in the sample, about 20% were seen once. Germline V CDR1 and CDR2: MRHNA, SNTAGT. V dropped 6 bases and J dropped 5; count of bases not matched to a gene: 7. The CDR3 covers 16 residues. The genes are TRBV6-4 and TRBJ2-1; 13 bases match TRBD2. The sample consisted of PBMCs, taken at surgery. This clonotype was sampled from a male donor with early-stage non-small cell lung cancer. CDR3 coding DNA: TGTGCCAGCAGCCGAGGGACTAGCGGGGTCGACAATGAGCAGTTCTTC. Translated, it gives CASSRGTSGVDNEQFF.